Listed here are 14 T cell receptor beta chains from one sample, sequenced in a study of CD8+ T cells in alopecia areata. Extracted RNA was reverse transcribed into cDNA, the sequencing template. The assay was immunoSEQ multiplex PCR, and TCRdb's table has in-frame clones only and misses some. The data contain 150,000 to 200,000 clones, roughly 58% of them singletons. Treatment: oral pan-JAK inhibitor, 5-10 mg twice daily. Sequencing was performed on CD4+ T cells sorted from blood, taken between weeks 55 and 65, from a patient treated with tofacitinib. The receptor set was obtained from a human donor with alopecia areata.

V gene TRBV19 combines with J gene TRBJ1-1; 8 bases are shared with TRBD1. Looked up from germline, CDR1 is LNHDA and CDR2 is SQIVND (reference sequence). CDR3 length: 13 amino acids. With V trimmed by 9 bases and J by 4 bases, 7 bases remained unmatched. The DNA for the CDR3 is TGTGCCAGCGGACAGGGAGGATTCACTGAAGCTTTCTTT. Translating it yields CASGQGGFTEAFF. Together with reference TRBV19 and TRBJ1-1, the CDR3 gives the full variable domain: DGGITQSPKYLFRKEGQNVTLSCEQNLNHDAMYWYRQDPGQGLRLIYYSQIVNDFQKGDIAEGYSVSREKKESFPLTVTSAQKNPTAFYLCASGQGGFTEAFFGQGTRLTVV.

This clone was seen just once. The chain recombines TRBV14 with TRBJ2-1; 7 nucleotides line up with TRBD2. The CDR3 is 14 amino acids. Germline assignment: CDR1 SGHDN and CDR2 FVKESK. Unmatched junction bases numbered 5, after V lost 1 base and J lost 8 bases. The CDR3 protein is CASSQGGGVHEQFF. The CDR3, as DNA: TGTGCCAGCAGCCAAGGTGGGGGGGTACATGAGCAGTTCTTC.

The chain links TRBV4-1 to TRBJ1-2, with D tentatively TRBD1 (5 bases). CDR1 is MGHRA, CDR2 YSYEKL, per germline. V dropped 1 base and J dropped 6 bases, with 12 bases sitting between them. CDR3 length: 14 amino acids. Written as DNA, the CDR3 is TGCGCCAGCAGCCAAGTTGGGACTAAAAATGGCTACACCTTC. This encodes CASSQVGTKNGYTF.

This clone has more than one count but fewer than ten. The chain couples TRBV4-1 to TRBJ1-5; D ambiguous. V was shortened by 3 bases and J by 5 bases, with 8 bases between the two germline ends. CDR3 length: 13 amino acids. The germline gives CDR1 MGHRA, CDR2 YSYEKL. CDR3: CASSQATDQPQHF. CDR3 bases: TGCGCCAGCAGCCAGGCCACAGATCAGCCCCAGCATTTT.

This clone was recorded only once. The CDR3 nucleotides are TGTGCCAGCAGTTGGGGGGCGGGGGCTGCCAAAAACATTCAGTACTTC. Protein sequence: CASSWGAGAAKNIQYF. This chain links TRBV27 with TRBJ2-4, with TRBD2 as a possible D gene (7 bases). Germline V gene sequence: CDR1 MNHEY, CDR2 SMNVEV (reference sequence). The CDR3 contains 16 residues. Trimming pared 4 bases from V and 1 base from J, leaving 14 bases between.

J is TRBJ2-3 and V is TRBV10-3; D gene uncertain. CDR3 length: 11 amino acids. V gave up 2 bases and J gave up 6 bases, with 3 bases separating them. Germline lookup yields CDR1 ENHRY and CDR2 SYGVKD. The CDR3: CAISELDTQYF. In DNA form, the CDR3 reads TGTGCCATCAGTGAGCTGGATACGCAGTATTTT.

The V and J genes are TRBV11-2 and TRBJ2-7; 9 bases are shared with TRBD1. The CDR3 has 15 amino acids. Germline V lookup: CDR1 SGHAT, CDR2 FQNNGV. With 1 base clipped from V and 4 bases from J, the junction kept 5 bases outside the gene matches. CDR3 protein: CASSLGQGVTYEQYF. The CDR3 DNA reads TGTGCCAGCAGCTTAGGACAGGGGGTAACGTACGAGCAGTACTTC.

The chain employs TRBV7-3 and TRBJ2-7, with 8 nucleotides matching TRBD2. The trim removed 2 bases at V and 4 bases at J, leaving 4 bases unmatched. Germline V lookup: CDR1 SGHTA, CDR2 FQGTGA. The CDR3 extends over 14 amino acids. The chain's CDR3 is CASSLAGGRYEQYF. CDR3 nucleotide sequence: TGTGCCAGCAGCTTAGCGGGGGGCCGTTACGAGCAGTACTTC.

The V and J genes are TRBV4-1 and TRBJ2-3; 12 nucleotides agree with TRBD2. The ends lost 0 bases at V and 7 bases at J; junction bases unmatched: 5. CDR1 is MGHRA and CDR2 is YSYEKL in the germline V gene. The CDR3 is 16 amino acids. The CDR3 DNA follows: TGCGCCAGCAGCCAAGATTCTAGCGGGGGGGTGTATACGCAGTATTTT. Protein product: CASSQDSSGGVYTQYF.

This chain uses TRBV4-2 with TRBJ1-2; no clear D gene. Looked up from germline, CDR1 is LGHNA and CDR2 is YNFKEQ. The CDR3 totals 14 residues. Trimming left V 7 bases short and J 3 bases short, with 15 bases between. In DNA form, the CDR3 reads TGTGCCAGCAATCCAGCCGGGGATTACTATGGCTACACCTTC. Protein: CASNPAGDYYGYTF.

This clone occurred a few times. The rearrangement links TRBV29-1 to TRBJ2-4; D may match TRBD1 or TRBD2 (5 bases each). The CDR3 totals 13 residues. The germline V and J ends were trimmed by 4 bases and 0 bases, with 7 bases remaining between them. Germline V gene sequence: CDR1 SQVTM, CDR2 ANQGSEA. The CDR3 DNA is TGCAGCGTTGTGGGGGAAGCCAAAAACATTCAGTACTTC. As protein: CSVVGEAKNIQYF. Full variable domain (remainder filled in from reference TRBV29-1 and TRBJ2-4): SAVISQKPSRDICQRGTSLTIQCQVDSQVTMMFWYRQQPGQSLTLIATANQGSEATYESGFVIDKFPISRPNLTFSTLTVSNMSPEDSSIYLCSVVGEAKNIQYFGAGTRLSVL.

V gene TRBV4-1 combines with J gene TRBJ1-2, with 11 positions matching TRBD1. This CDR3 has 16 residues. V gave up 4 bases and J gave up 4 bases; unmatched junction bases: 8. In germline, CDR1 is MGHRA, CDR2 YSYEKL. CDR3 in DNA: TGCGCCAGCAGCCCCCCGGGACAGGGGGTCGGCTATGGCTACACCTTC. As protein: CASSPPGQGVGYGYTF.

V usage is TRBV5-1 and J usage is TRBJ2-5; D uncertain. The germline CDR1 and CDR2 sequences are SGHRS and YFSETQ. The CDR3 runs to 13 residues. The V and J ends lost 4 bases and 2 bases respectively, with 9 bases between them. Written as DNA, the CDR3 is TGCGCCAGCAGCGGAACGGTGCAAGAGACCCAGTACTTC. Its translation is CASSGTVQETQYF. Variable domain in full (rest from reference TRBV5-1 and TRBJ2-5): KAGVTQTPRYLIKTRGQQVTLSCSPISGHRSVSWYQQTPGQGLQFLFEYFSETQRNKGNFPGRFSGRQFSNSRSEMNVSTLELGDSALYLCASSGTVQETQYFGPGTRLLVL.

This chain connects TRBV29-1 to TRBJ2-7, with a possible D match to TRBD1 (5 bases). Germline assignment: CDR1 SQVTM and CDR2 ANQGSEA. The CDR3 covers 13 residues. Trimming removed 5 bases from V and 9 bases from J, with 20 bases in between. The CDR3 sequence is CSVSTQGKFGQYF. CDR3 nucleotide sequence: TGCAGCGTTTCCACGCAGGGAAAGTTCGGGCAGTACTTC.